Included here is one TCR beta chain sequence, with context. The sample comes from a study of identical twins' blood T cells. Each CDR3 protein gets one entry after TCRdb re-called the 5' RACE reads with MiXCR. The sample records fewer than 450,000 distinct CDR3 sequences, over 25% being singletons. The CDR3 has 12 residues. The V gene lost 2 bases and the J gene lost 4 bases, with 8 bases spanning the gap. Germline V CDR1 and CDR2: SQVTM, ANQGSEA. V gene TRBV29-1 combines with J gene TRBJ1-1, with D unresolved. This TCR derives from a woman aged 18-49 years in good health. The sample was PBMCs. The chain's CDR3 is CSVELASTEAFF. Written as DNA, the CDR3 is TGCAGCGTTGAATTGGCGAGCACTGAAGCTTTCTTT.